Each of the 6 T cell receptor beta chains below was sequenced from the same sample in a study of beta chain features in type 1 diabetes (dated by TCRdb to 2017 to 2018). Their recognized antigens are unknown. Study-level results and caveats: In all four CD4+ subsets, TCRB CDR3 length was moderately but significantly shorter in type 1 diabetes patients.

The method was the immunoSEQ multiplex PCR assay. The entire amount of isolated RNA was reverse transcribed using the High Capacity cDNA Reverse Transcription Kit, so the sequenced TCRB transcripts were expressed ones. Here the immuneACCESS table is served through TCRdb, limited to in-frame sequences with V and J called. Missing clones are a known gap in these copies; in checked studies unresolved V genes cover under half, and the rest lacks a known reason. A total of under 70,000 clones appear in this sample, just under 65% of them only once. The top ten clones comprise 0.29% of the sample. The sequenced sample consisted of stem cell memory CD4+ T cells from blood. The cell subset or site label, read with the paper, signifies: stem cell-like memory CD4+ T cells. The receptor set was obtained from a woman aged 30 to 39 with type 1 diabetes.

The genes are TRBV5-8 and TRBJ2-1; no clear D. Trimming removed 3 bases from V and 4 bases from J, with 2 bases in between. CDR3 length: 11 amino acids. Germline CDR1 is SGHTS and CDR2 is YDEGEE. The CDR3 sequence is CASSSYNEQFF. The CDR3 DNA follows: TGTGCCAGCAGCTCATACAATGAGCAGTTCTTC.

CDR3 DNA: TGTGCCAGCAGCAAAGTACCTAGGTCAAAAAACATTCAGTACTTC. This encodes CASSKVPRSKNIQYF. V and J are TRBV21-1 and TRBJ2-4; the table's D call TRBD2 went unverified against the DNA. TRBV21-1 is described as a pseudogene. The CDR3 runs to 15 residues.

The rearrangement links TRBV19 to TRBJ2-5; 9 bases match TRBD2. CDR1 is LNHDA and CDR2 is SQIVND in the germline V gene (reference sequence). The ends lost 3 bases at V and 2 bases at J; junction bases unmatched: 1. This CDR3 is built from 14 residues. CDR3 residues: CASSIAGGQETQYF. CDR3 nucleotides: TGTGCCAGTAGTATTGCGGGAGGGCAAGAGACCCAGTACTTC.

The chain carries TRBV7-9 and TRBJ2-1, with 7 bases lining up with TRBD2. V was pared by 1 base and J by 9 bases, with 9 bases of the junction left unmatched. The CDR3 extends over 15 amino acids. The germline V gene has CDR1 SEHNR and CDR2 FQNEAQ (reference sequence). The CDR3 loop reads CASSLGPAGDGEQFF. The CDR3 region has the DNA TGTGCCAGCAGCTTAGGTCCGGCGGGAGATGGTGAGCAGTTCTTC.

J is TRBJ1-2 and V is TRBV6-6; D unclear. This CDR3 is 12 amino acids long. The germline V and J ends were trimmed by 8 bases and 4 bases, with 11 bases remaining between them. Per germline, CDR1 MNHNY and CDR2 SVGAGI (reference sequence). The CDR3 nucleotides read TGTGCCAGCTTCCCCCGAGGCTATGGCTACACCTTC. Translating gives CASFPRGYGYTF.

The chain carries TRBV12-5 and TRBJ2-2, with 13 bases identical to TRBD2. V shed 3 bases and J 6 bases; nucleotides not matched to a gene: 4. The length of the CDR3 is 16 residues. Germline assignment: CDR1 LGHNT and CDR2 FRNRAP. CDR3 coding DNA: TGTGCTAGTGGTTTAGGACTAGCGGGAGCCGCCGGGGAGCTGTTTTTT. Translating it yields CASGLGLAGAAGELFF.